This T cell receptor (beta chain) is from a study of T cells in narcolepsy listed by TCRdb under 2018. Regarding the study in general: Healthy control donors were enrolled in the study alongside patients who had narcolepsy type 1 or type 2 (NT1, NT2). To look for autoreactive T cells in narcolepsy patients that target self-antigens of hypocretin neurons (hypocretin, TRIB2), the study used TCR Vbeta sequencing to follow clonotypes in blood and CSF.

For TCR Vbeta sequencing, memory CD4+ T cells were sorted ex vivo from the peripheral blood of narcolepsy patients and healthy controls. The CDR3 runs 15 residues from the cysteine to the phenylalanine. Only the CDR3 portion is preserved as DNA: 45 bases, with reading frame beginning at the first base. CDR1 SGHAT and CDR2 FQNNGV were looked up in the germline V gene. V loses 5 bases of germline sequence and J loses 1 base, and the interval between the two ends is 14 bases. The research as a whole found: Some blood memory CD4+ repertoires from patients and controls contained no sequences matching autoreactive T cell clones. According to the report, autoreactive clonotypes were detected serially in the blood of the same patients and of different patients, but not in healthy controls. In plots comparing CSF and blood CD4+ T cell clonotypes from the same patient, HCRT-specific and TRIB2-specific autoreactive clonotypes were highlighted. Patients and controls had comparable numbers of sequenced blood memory CD4+ clonotypes, averaging about 40,000 and 33,000, respectively.

Library preparation employed the immunoSEQ multiplex PCR assay. Drawn from immuneACCESS, this table holds only the in-frame rearrangements with V and J called that TCRdb kept. Clones are partly lost; checked studies trace under half to an unresolved V gene and leave the rest unexplained. The sample records more than 30,000 clones, 70% to 80% of which are singletons. The top ten constitute 0.8% to 1.1% of the sample. Of note for this clone: Its recognized antigen is unknown. No per-base quality is available; no much larger clone lies one base away.

The clonotype was recovered from a human donor with narcolepsy. The rearrangement joined TRBV11-2 to TRBJ1-2; 6 matching bases give a weak D call of TRBD1. Material for sequencing was CD45RA- memory CD4+ T cells from PBMCs. The cell subset or site tag for this specimen amounts to: memory T cells sorted ex vivo from peripheral blood. The encoded CDR3 is CASSPSGQSNYGYTF. The DNA reads TGTGCCAGCAGCCCTTCCGGACAGAGTAACTATGGCTACACCTTC.